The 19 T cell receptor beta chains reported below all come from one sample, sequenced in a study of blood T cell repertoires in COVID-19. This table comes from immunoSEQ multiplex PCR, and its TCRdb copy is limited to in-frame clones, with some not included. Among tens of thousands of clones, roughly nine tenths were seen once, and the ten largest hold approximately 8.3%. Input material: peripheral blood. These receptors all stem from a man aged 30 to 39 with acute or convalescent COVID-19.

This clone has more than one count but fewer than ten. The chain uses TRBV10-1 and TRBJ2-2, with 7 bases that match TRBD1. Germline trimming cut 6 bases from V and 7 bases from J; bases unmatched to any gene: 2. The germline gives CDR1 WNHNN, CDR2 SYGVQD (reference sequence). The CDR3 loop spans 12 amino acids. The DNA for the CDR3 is TGCGCCAGCAGCCAGGGGGACGGGGAGCTGTTTTTT. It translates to CASSQGDGELFF.

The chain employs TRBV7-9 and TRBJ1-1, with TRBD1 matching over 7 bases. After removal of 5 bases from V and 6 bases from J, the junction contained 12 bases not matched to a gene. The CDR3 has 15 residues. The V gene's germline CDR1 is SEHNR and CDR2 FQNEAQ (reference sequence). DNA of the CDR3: TGTGCCAGCAGCCCGAGGACAGGTAGTAGAGCTGAAGCTTTCTTT. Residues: CASSPRTGSRAEAFF. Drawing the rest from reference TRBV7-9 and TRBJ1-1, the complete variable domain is DTGVSQNPRHKITKRGQNVTFRCDPISEHNRLYWYRQTLGQGPEFLTYFQNEAQLEKSRLLSDRFSAERPKGSFSTLEIQRTEQGDSAMYLCASSPRTGSRAEAFFGQGTRLTVV.

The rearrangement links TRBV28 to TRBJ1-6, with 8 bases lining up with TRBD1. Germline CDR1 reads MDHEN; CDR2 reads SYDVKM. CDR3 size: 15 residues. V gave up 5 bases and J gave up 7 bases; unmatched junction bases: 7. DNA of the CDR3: TGTGCCAGCAGTATGGGCCGGGACAGGAATTCACCCCTCCACTTT. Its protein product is CASSMGRDRNSPLHF.

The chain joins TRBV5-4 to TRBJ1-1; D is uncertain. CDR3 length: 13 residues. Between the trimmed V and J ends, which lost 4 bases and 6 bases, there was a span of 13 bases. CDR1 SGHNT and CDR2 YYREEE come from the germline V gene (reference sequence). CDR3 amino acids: CASSEISVAEAFF. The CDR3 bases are TGTGCCAGCAGCGAAATTTCGGTGGCTGAAGCTTTCTTT.

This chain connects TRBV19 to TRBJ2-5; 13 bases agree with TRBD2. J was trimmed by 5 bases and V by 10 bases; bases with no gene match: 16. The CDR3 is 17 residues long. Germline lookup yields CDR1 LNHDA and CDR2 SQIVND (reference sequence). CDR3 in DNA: TGTGCCACCAGACCCGCCCGAGGACTAGCGGGAGTGGAGACCCAGTACTTC. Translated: CATRPARGLAGVETQYF.

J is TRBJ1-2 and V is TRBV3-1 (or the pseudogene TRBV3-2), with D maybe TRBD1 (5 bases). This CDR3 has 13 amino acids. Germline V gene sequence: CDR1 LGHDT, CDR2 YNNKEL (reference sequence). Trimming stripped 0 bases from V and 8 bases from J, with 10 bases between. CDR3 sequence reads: CASSQEGLRGYTF. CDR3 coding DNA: TGTGCCAGCAGCCAAGAGGGACTCCGCGGCTACACCTTC.

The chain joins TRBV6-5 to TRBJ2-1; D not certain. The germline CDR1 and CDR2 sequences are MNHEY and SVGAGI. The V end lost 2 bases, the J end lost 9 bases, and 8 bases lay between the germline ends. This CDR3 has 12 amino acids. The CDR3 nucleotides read TGTGCCAGCAGTTACCGAGCGTCTGAGCAGTTCTTC. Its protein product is CASSYRASEQFF.

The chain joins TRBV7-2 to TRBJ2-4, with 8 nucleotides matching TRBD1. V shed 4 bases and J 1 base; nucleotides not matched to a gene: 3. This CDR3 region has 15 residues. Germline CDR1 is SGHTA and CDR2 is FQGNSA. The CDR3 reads CASSSRTGAKNIQYF. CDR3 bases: TGTGCCAGCAGCTCAAGGACAGGGGCCAAAAACATTCAGTACTTC.

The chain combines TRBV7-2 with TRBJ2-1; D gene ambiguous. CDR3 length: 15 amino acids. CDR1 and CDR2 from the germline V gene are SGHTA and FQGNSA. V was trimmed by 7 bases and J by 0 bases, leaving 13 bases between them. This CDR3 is CASKLRSSSYNEQFF. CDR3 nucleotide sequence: TGTGCCAGCAAACTCAGGTCAAGCTCCTACAATGAGCAGTTCTTC.

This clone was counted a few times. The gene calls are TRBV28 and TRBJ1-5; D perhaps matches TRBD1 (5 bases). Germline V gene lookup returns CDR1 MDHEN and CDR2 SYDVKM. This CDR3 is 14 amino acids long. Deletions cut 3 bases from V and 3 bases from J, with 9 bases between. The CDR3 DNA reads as TGTGCCAGCAGTTTCGCGGGGACCAATCAGCCCCAGCATTTT. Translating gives CASSFAGTNQPQHF.

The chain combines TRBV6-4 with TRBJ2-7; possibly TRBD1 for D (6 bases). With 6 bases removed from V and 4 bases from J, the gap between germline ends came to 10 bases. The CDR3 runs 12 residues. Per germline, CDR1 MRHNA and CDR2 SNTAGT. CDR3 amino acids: CASSHRVYEQYF. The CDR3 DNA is TGTGCCAGCAGCCACAGGGTGTACGAGCAGTACTTC.

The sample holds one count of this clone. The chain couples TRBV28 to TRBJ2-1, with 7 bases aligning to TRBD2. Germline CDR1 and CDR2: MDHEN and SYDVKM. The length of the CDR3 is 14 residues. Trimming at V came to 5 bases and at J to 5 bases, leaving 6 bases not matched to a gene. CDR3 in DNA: TGTGCCAGCAGTGTGCCTACTAGCGACAATGAGCAGTTCTTC. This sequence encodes CASSVPTSDNEQFF.

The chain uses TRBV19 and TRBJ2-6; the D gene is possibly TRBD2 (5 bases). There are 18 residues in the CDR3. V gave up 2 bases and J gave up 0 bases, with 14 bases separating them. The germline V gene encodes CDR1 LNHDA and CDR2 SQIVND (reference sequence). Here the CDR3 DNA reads TGTGCCAGTAGTATACTCCCCGGCGGGTCCTCTGGGGCCAACGTCCTGACTTTC. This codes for CASSILPGGSSGANVLTF.

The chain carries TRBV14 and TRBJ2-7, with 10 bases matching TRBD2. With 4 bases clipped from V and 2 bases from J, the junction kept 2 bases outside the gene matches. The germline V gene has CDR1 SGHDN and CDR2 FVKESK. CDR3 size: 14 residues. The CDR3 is CASSPSGSPYEQYF. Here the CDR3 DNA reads TGTGCCAGCAGCCCTAGCGGGAGTCCCTACGAGCAGTACTTC. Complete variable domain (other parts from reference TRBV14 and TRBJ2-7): EAGVTQFPSHSVIEKGQTVTLRCDPISGHDNLYWYRRVMGKEIKFLLHFVKESKQDESGMPNNRFLAERTGGTYSTLKVQPAELEDSGVYFCASSPSGSPYEQYFGPGTRLTVT.

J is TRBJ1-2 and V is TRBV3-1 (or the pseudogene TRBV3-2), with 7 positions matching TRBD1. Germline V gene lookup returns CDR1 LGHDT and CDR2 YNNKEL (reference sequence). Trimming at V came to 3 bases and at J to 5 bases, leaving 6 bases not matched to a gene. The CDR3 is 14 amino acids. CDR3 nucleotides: TGTGCCAGCAGCCATCCCGGGACAGAATATGGCTACACCTTC. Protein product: CASSHPGTEYGYTF.

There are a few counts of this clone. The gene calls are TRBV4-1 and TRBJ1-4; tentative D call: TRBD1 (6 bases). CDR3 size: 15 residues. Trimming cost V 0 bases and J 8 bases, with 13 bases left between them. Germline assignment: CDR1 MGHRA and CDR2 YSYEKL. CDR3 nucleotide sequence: TGCGCCAGCAGCCAAGAGGGGGCAGGGAGCGAAAAACTGTTTTTT. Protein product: CASSQEGAGSEKLFF.

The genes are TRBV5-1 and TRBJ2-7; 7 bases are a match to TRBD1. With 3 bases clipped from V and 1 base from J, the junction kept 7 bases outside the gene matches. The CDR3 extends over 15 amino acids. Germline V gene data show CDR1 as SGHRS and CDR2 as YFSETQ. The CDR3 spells CASSSRDRASYEQYF. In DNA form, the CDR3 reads TGCGCCAGCAGCTCTAGAGACAGGGCATCCTACGAGCAGTACTTC.

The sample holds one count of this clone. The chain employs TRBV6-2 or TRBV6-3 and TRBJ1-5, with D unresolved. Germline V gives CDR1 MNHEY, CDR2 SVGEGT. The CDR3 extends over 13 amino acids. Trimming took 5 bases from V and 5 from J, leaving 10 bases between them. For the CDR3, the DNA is TGTGCCAGCAGTAGAGTCGTCGATCAGCCCCAGCATTTT. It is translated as CASSRVVDQPQHF.

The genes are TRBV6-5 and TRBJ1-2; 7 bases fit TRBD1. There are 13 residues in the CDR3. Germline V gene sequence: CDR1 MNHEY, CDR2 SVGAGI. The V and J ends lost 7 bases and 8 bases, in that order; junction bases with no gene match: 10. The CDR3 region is CASTLDRMGGYTF. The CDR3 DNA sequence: TGTGCCAGCACCCTGGACAGGATGGGGGGCTACACCTTC.